This T cell receptor (beta chain) came from a study of blood T cell repertoires in COVID-19. In the original analysis: From reference gene primer amplification, estimates of nucleated cell counts were derived. Sequencing was performed with immunoSEQ multiplex PCR; in TCRdb, only in-frame clones are kept and a portion is missing. That table gives V, J and clone size, and the DNA gave D and trimming. The sample includes some 490,000 clones, approximately 90% of them seen just once. The sequencing input was PBMCs or T cells enriched from blood (not recorded which). The TCR was taken from a woman aged 55-75 years who had recovered from COVID-19.

The CDR3 bases are TGTGCCAGCAGTTCCCCCGACAGGGCAGGTGAAGCTTTCTTT. This sequence encodes CASSSPDRAGEAFF. This chain links TRBV6-5 with TRBJ1-1; 7 bases line up with TRBD1. The CDR3 covers 14 residues. Germline V gene lookup returns CDR1 MNHEY and CDR2 SVGAGI. Trimming took 4 bases from V and 7 from J; bases not matched to a gene: 9.